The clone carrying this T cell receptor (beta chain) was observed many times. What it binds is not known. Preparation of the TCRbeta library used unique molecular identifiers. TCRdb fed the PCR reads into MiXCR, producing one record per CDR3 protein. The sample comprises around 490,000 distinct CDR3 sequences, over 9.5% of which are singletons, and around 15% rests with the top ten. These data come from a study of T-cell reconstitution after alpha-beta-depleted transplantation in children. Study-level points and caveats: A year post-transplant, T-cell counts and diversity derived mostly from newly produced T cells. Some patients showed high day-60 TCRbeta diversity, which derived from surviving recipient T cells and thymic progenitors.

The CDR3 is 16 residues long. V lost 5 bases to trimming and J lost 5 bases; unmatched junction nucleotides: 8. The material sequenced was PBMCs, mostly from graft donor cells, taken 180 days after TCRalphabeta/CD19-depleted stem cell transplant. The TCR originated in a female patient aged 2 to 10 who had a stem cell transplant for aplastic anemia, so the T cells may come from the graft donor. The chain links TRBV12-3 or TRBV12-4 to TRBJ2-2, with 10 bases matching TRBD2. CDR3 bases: TGTGCCAGCAGTCGAAGCGGGAGGGCCGGTACCGGGGAGCTGTTTTTT. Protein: CASSRSGRAGTGELFF.